This T cell receptor beta chain was recorded in a study of T cell clones after liver transplantation. TCRdb's copy holds only in-frame clones and misses some; the assay was immunoSEQ multiplex PCR. The table lists over 70,000 clones, 80% of them singletons, with 0.79% in the top ten. CDR1 is LNHDA, CDR2 SQIVND, per germline (reference sequence). The V segment lost 5 bases and the J segment 1 base; nucleotides outside the gene matches: 8. The CDR3 consists of 17 residues. Sequencing was performed on CD4+ T cells from blood, taken 12 months after liver transplant. The chain employs TRBV19 and TRBJ2-1, with 10 bases fitting TRBD2. The TCR comes from a human patient who received a liver transplant. Some T cells could come from the graft donor. The chain's CDR3 is CASSWASGRNSYNEQFF. The DNA of the CDR3 is TGTGCCAGTAGTTGGGCTAGCGGGAGAAATTCCTACAATGAGCAGTTCTTC.